This T cell receptor beta chain was captured by sequencing in a study of blood T cells in healthy people across ages. Findings and caveats of the study: Roughly linear age-related decline in beta diversity appeared, significant by age 40. From one million sequenced T cells, diversity estimates were lower bounds.

Through a sample-barcoded 5' primer and a J-beta primer mix, a second PCR was run for about 6 to 11 cycles. TCRdb fed the 5' RACE reads into MiXCR, producing one record per CDR3 protein. Of about 730,000 distinct CDR3 sequences listed, more than 40% were seen once; the top ten hold more than 20%. A remark on this clonotype: Its antigen is undetermined.

Germline assignment: CDR1 SGHRS and CDR2 YFSETQ. This CDR3 comprises 17 residues. The V and J ends lost 4 bases and 0 bases respectively, with 14 bases between them. The chain is built from TRBV5-1 and TRBJ2-6; D may be TRBD1 or TRBD2 (5 bases each). The clonotype comes from a woman in her fifties or sixties in good health. What was sequenced was blood. In DNA form, the CDR3 reads TGCGCCAGCAGCCTCGACAGAGGGCGCTCTGGGGCCAACGTCCTGACTTTC. It translates to CASSLDRGRSGANVLTF.